The 3 T cell receptor beta chains presented below share a single source sample, sequenced in a study of cytomegalovirus exposure and HLA in healthy donors. The protocol was immunoSEQ multiplex PCR, while the TCRdb copy is restricted to in-frame clones and leaves out a portion. Of 110,000 or so clones in the sample, approximately 94% are singletons; the top ten hold approximately 0.67%. Material for sequencing was PBMCs. All receptors come from a woman younger than 30 in good health and CMV-seronegative.

V usage is TRBV7-9 and J usage is TRBJ1-4, with 8 bases that match TRBD1. This CDR3 is 14 amino acids long. Germline-derived CDR1 and CDR2 are SEHNR and FQNEAQ (reference sequence). V was pared by 5 bases and J by 7 bases, with 6 bases of the junction left unmatched. DNA for the CDR3: TGTGCCAGCAGCCCACAGGGGGAAGGTGAAAAACTGTTTTTT. This gives the protein CASSPQGEGEKLFF.

This clone was recorded only once. V gene TRBV7-9 combines with J gene TRBJ2-2; 10 nucleotides line up with TRBD1. J lost 1 base, V lost 8 bases, and 7 bases had no gene match. CDR1 SEHNR and CDR2 FQNEAQ come from the germline V gene (reference sequence). The CDR3 extends over 16 amino acids. The CDR3 DNA reads as TGTGCCAGCCCCTCCGGGACAGGGGTGAACACCGGGGAGCTGTTTTTT. Amino acids: CASPSGTGVNTGELFF.

The chain joins TRBV21-1 to TRBJ1-1; the table's D gene call, TRBD1, was not cross checked with the DNA. TRBV21-1 is labeled a pseudogene. The length of the CDR3 is 13 residues. The chain's CDR3 is CASIPQGPTEAFF. In DNA, the CDR3 is TGTGCCAGCATCCCACAGGGACCAACTGAAGCTTTCTTT.